This T cell receptor beta chain was observed in a study of Graves' ophthalmopathy and Graves' hyperthyroidism. Study overall: Before any treatment, peripheral blood was taken at the initial diagnosis.

Amplification of TCR beta CDR3 regions used RNA transcripts. The first-round RT-PCR employed HTBI primers together with the Qiagen OneStep RT-PCR kit. A multiplex PCR was then performed as the second round. A single record per CDR3 protein comes from TCRdb applying MiXCR to the multiplex PCR reads. The sample has about 480,000 distinct CDR3 sequences; roughly an eighth are singletons. Germline CDR1 reads SGHRS; CDR2 reads YFSETQ. The V and J ends lost 4 bases and 3 bases, in that order; junction bases with no gene match: 10. This CDR3 is 15 amino acids long. In this sample, this clonotype turned up many times.

This TCR derives from a woman aged 25 to 39 with Graves' ophthalmopathy. The chain recombines TRBV5-1 with TRBJ2-7; the match to TRBD2 covers 7 bases. Sequenced sample: blood. The chain's CDR3 is CASSGGGAGNYEQYF. The DNA of the CDR3 is TGCGCCAGCAGCGGGGGAGGAGCGGGGAACTACGAGCAGTACTTC.